This TCR beta chain was sequenced for a study of blood T cell repertoires in COVID-19. Overall study: T cells, B-cell-depleted T cells, or PBMCs supplied cDNA or gDNA.

Original handling: Estimation of nucleated cell counts relied on the amplification of reference gene primers. The repertoire was sequenced with immunoSEQ multiplex PCR; TCRdb's copy has only in-frame clones and lacks some. V, J and clone size reflect that table, while D and trimming were determined from the DNA. The sample has just under 60,000 clones, around nine tenths seen once; the top ten hold 7.4%. CDR1 and CDR2 from the germline V gene are MNHNY and SVGAGI (reference sequence). This CDR3 has 13 amino acids. V shed 2 bases and J shed 7 bases, with 12 bases lying between them. This TCR derives from a human donor with active COVID-19. The donor label of this sample is uncertain. The genes are TRBV6-6 and TRBJ2-7, with D maybe TRBD2 (5 bases). Material: peripheral blood. CDR3 DNA sequence: TGTGCCAGCAGTTACGCTAGCCCAGAGGAGCAGTACTTC. Translating it yields CASSYASPEEQYF.